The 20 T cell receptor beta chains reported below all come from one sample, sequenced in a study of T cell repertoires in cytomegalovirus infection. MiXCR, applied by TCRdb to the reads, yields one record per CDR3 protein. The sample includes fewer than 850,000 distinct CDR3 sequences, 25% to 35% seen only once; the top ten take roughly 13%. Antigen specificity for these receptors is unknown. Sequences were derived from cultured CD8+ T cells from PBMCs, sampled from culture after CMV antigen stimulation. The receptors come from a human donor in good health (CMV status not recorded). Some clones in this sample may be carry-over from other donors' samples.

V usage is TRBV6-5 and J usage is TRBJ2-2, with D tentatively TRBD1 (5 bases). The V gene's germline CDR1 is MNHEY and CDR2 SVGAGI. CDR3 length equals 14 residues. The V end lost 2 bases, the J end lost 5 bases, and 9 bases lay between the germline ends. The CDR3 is CASSYQGLTGELFF. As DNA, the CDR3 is TGTGCCAGCAGTTACCAGGGTCTTACCGGGGAGCTGTTTTTT.

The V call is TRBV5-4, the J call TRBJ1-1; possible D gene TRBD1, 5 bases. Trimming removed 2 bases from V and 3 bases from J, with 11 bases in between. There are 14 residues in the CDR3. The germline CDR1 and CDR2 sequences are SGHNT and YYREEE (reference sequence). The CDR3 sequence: CASSFGIGDTEAFF. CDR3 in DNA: TGTGCCAGCAGCTTTGGTATAGGGGACACTGAAGCTTTCTTT.

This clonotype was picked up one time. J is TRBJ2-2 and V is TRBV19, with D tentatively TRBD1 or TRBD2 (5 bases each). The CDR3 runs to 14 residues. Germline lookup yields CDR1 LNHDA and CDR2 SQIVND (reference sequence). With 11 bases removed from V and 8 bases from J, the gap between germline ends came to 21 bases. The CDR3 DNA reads TGTGCCGCCAACGCCGGGGCGAAGATGGGGGAGCTGTTTTTT. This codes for CAANAGAKMGELFF. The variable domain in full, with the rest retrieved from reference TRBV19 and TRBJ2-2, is DGGITQSPKYLFRKEGQNVTLSCEQNLNHDAMYWYRQDPGQGLRLIYYSQIVNDFQKGDIAEGYSVSREKKESFPLTVTSAQKNPTAFYLCAANAGAKMGELFFGEGSRLTVL.

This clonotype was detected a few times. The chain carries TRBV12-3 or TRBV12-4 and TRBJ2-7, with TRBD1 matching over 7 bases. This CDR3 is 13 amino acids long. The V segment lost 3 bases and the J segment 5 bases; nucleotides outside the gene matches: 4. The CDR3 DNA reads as TGTGCCAGCAGTTTGACAGGGAGCCACGAGCAGTACTTC. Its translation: CASSLTGSHEQYF.

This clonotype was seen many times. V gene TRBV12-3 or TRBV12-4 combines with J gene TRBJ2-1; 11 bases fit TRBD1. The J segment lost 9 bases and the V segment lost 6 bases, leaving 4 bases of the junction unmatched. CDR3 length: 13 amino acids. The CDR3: CASRTGTGGEQFF. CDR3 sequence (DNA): TGTGCCAGCAGAACCGGGACAGGGGGTGAGCAGTTCTTC.

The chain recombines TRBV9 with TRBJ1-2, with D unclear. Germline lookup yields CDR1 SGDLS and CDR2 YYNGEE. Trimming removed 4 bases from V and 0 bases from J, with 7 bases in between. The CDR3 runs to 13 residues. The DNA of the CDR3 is TGTGCCAGCAGCTCGAGTGCTAACTATGGCTACACCTTC. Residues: CASSSSANYGYTF.

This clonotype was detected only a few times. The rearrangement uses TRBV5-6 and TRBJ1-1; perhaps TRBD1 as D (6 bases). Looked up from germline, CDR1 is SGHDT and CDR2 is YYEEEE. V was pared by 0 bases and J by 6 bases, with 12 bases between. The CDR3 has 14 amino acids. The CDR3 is CASSLDGGGPEAFF. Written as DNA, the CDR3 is TGTGCCAGCAGCTTGGACGGGGGCGGACCTGAAGCTTTCTTT. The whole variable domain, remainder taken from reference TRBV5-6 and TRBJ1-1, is DAGVTQSPTHLIKTRGQQVTLRCSPKSGHDTVSWYQQALGQGPQFIFQYYEEEERQRGNFPDRFSGHQFPNYSSELNVNALLLGDSALYLCASSLDGGGPEAFFGQGTRLTVV.

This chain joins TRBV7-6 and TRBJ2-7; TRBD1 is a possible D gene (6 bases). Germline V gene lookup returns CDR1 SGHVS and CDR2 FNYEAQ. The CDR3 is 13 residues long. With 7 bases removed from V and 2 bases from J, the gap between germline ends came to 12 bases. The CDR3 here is CASTGQHTYEQYF. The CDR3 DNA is TGTGCCAGCACCGGACAGCATACCTACGAGCAGTACTTC.

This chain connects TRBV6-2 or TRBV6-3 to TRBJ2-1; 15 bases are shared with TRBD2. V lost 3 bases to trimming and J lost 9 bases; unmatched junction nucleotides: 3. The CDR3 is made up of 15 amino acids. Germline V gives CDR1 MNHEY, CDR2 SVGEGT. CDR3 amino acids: CASSYGLAGGSEQFF. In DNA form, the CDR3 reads TGTGCCAGCAGTTATGGACTAGCGGGGGGGAGTGAGCAGTTCTTC.

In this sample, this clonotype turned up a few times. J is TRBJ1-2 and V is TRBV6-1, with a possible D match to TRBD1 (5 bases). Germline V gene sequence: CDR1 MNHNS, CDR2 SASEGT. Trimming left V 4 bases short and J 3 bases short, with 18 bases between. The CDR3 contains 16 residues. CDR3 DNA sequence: TGTGCCAGCAGTGGGGTGACAGCCCAAAAAGACTATGGCTACACCTTC. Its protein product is CASSGVTAQKDYGYTF.

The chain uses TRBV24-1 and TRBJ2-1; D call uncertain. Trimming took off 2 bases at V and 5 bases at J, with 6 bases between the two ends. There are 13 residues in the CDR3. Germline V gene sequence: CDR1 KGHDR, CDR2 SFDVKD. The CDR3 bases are TGTGCCACCAGTGATTCCTTTCACAATGAGCAGTTCTTC. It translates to CATSDSFHNEQFF.

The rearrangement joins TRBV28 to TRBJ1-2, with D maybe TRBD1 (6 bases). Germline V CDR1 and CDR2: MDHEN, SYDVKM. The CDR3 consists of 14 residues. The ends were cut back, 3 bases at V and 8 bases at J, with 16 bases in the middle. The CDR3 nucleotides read TGTGCCAGCAGTTTTGAGGGGGGCGCAGAGGGCTACACCTTC. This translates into CASSFEGGAEGYTF.

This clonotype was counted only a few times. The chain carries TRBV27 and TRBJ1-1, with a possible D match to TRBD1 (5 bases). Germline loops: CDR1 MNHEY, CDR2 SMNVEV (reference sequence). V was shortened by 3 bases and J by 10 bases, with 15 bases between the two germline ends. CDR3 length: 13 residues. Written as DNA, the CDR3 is TGTGCCAGCAGTTTGTCCCTTGGGGGGGGAGCTTTCTTT. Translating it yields CASSLSLGGGAFF.

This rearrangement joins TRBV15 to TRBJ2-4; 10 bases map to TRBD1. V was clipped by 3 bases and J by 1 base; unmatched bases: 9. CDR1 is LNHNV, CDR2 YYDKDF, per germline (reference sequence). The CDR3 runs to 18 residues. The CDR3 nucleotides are TGTGCCACCAGCAGGAGACAGGGGGCTGGCCCGGCCAAAAACATTCAGTACTTC. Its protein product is CATSRRQGAGPAKNIQYF. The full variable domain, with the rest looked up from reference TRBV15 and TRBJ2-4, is DAMVIQNPRYQVTQFGKPVTLSCSQTLNHNVMYWYQQKSSQAPKLLFHYYDKDFNNEADTPDNFQSRRPNTSFCFLDIRSPGLGDTAMYLCATSRRQGAGPAKNIQYFGAGTRLSVL.

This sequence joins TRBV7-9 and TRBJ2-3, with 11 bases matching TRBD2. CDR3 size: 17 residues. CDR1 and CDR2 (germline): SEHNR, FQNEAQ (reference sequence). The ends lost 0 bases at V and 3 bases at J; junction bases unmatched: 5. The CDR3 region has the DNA TGTGCCAGCAGCTTAGCGCAACTAGCGGGAGCAACAGATACGCAGTATTTT. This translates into CASSLAQLAGATDTQYF.

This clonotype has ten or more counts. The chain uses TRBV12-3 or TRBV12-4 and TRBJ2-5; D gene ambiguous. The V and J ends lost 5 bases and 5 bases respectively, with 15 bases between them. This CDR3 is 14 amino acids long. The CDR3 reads CASSPGHYEETQYF. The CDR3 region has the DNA TGTGCCAGCAGTCCCGGCCATTACGAGGAGACCCAGTACTTC.

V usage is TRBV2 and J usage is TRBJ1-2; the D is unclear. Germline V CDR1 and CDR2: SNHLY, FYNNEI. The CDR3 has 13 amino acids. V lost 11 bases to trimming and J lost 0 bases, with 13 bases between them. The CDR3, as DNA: TGTGCCTTGGTGGACGGTACTAACTATGGCTACACCTTC. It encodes CALVDGTNYGYTF.

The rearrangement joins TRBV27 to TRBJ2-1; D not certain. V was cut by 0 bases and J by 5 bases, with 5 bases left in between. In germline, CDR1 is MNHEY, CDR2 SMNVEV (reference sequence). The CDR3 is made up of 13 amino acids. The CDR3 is CASSLSVDNEQFF. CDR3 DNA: TGTGCCAGCAGTTTATCGGTGGACAATGAGCAGTTCTTC.

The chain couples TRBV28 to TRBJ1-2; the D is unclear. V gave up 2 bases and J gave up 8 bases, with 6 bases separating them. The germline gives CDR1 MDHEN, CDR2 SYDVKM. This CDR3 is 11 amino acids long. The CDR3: CASSLPEGYTF. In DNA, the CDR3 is TGTGCCAGCAGTTTACCCGAGGGCTACACCTTC.

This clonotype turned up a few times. CDR3 DNA sequence: TGTGCCAGCAGTTCCCGGGACACAACATTACAAGAGACCCAGTACTTC. It yields the protein CASSSRDTTLQETQYF. This rearrangement joins TRBV6-6 to TRBJ2-5, with D perhaps TRBD1 (6 bases). Germline V gene sequence: CDR1 MNHNY, CDR2 SVGAGI (reference sequence). The CDR3 runs to 16 residues. V lost 4 bases and J lost 2, with 17 bases in between.